Below are 25 T cell receptor beta chains sequenced from a single sample in a study of T-cell memory formation after mild COVID-19. TCRdb re-called the 5' RACE reads with MiXCR, one entry per CDR3 protein. The repertoire consists of roughly 350,000 distinct CDR3 sequences, with roughly an eighth occurring once and the leading ten covering roughly 20%. Material for sequencing was PBMCs or a T cell subset sorted from them (not recorded which). These receptors originate from a man in his late teens or twenties who had mild COVID-19 (a few samples of this study predate the infection). Cell type and time point are not known.

In this sample, this clonotype turned up a few times. The chain has TRBV20-1 and TRBJ1-2; a possible D gene is TRBD1 (6 bases). The ends were cut back, 5 bases at V and 5 bases at J, with 15 bases in the middle. CDR3 length: 13 residues. The germline gives CDR1 DFQATT, CDR2 SNEGSKA (reference sequence). CDR3 amino acids: CSAVAGARYGYTF. In DNA form, the CDR3 reads TGCAGTGCTGTCGCGGGGGCGCGGTATGGCTACACCTTC.

This clonotype occurred a few times. The chain combines TRBV5-1 with TRBJ2-1; D possibly matches TRBD1 or TRBD2 (6 bases each). Germline CDR1 is SGHRS and CDR2 is YFSETQ. This CDR3 spans 15 amino acids. The V gene lost 7 bases and the J gene lost 7 bases, with 21 bases spanning the gap. This CDR3 is CASGLQGSGRNEQFF. DNA of the CDR3: TGCGCCAGCGGACTACAGGGTAGTGGGAGAAATGAGCAGTTCTTC.

This clonotype occurred a few times. J is TRBJ1-3 and V is TRBV6-5; a weak D match, TRBD1 (5 bases). V gave up 2 bases and J gave up 2 bases, with 10 bases separating them. The length of the CDR3 is 15 residues. Germline CDR1 and CDR2: MNHEY and SVGAGI. CDR3 loop: CASSYDSSPGNTIYF. The CDR3 bases are TGTGCCAGCAGTTACGACAGTTCACCTGGAAACACCATATATTTT.

The chain employs TRBV4-1 and TRBJ1-3; D gene unclear. Trimming stripped 1 base from V and 8 bases from J, with 15 bases between. The CDR3 extends over 15 amino acids. Germline-derived CDR1 and CDR2 are MGHRA and YSYEKL. The CDR3: CASSQAVSIGDTIYF. CDR3 DNA: TGCGCCAGCAGCCAAGCGGTTTCGATCGGTGACACCATATATTTT.

This clonotype turned up a few times. The CDR3 spells CSASHRPGYTF. CDR3 DNA sequence: TGCAGTGCTAGCCACAGGCCTGGGTACACCTTC. J is TRBJ1-2 and V is TRBV20-1; TRBD1 is a possible D gene (5 bases). The CDR3 consists of 11 residues. Germline-derived CDR1 and CDR2 are DFQATT and SNEGSKA (reference sequence). V lost 3 bases and J 11 bases, leaving 13 bases between the germline ends.

This clonotype occurred a few times. The genes are TRBV11-2 and TRBJ1-3; unclear D gene. Germline assignment: CDR1 SGHAT and CDR2 FQNNGV. The CDR3 length is 16 residues. V lost 1 base and J lost 2, with 12 bases in between. This CDR3 reads CASSLGPLTAGNTIYF. The DNA of the CDR3 is TGTGCCAGCAGCTTAGGGCCCTTAACGGCTGGAAACACCATATATTTT. Full variable domain (rest looked up from reference TRBV11-2 and TRBJ1-3): EAGVAQSPRYKIIEKRQSVAFWCNPISGHATLYWYQQILGQGPKLLIQFQNNGVVDDSQLPKDRFSAERLKGVDSTLKIQPAKLEDSAVYLCASSLGPLTAGNTIYFGEGSWLTVV.

There are a few counts of this clonotype. The chain combines TRBV10-3 with TRBJ2-3; weak D call: TRBD2 (6 bases). Trimming removed 4 bases from V and 0 bases from J, with 8 bases in between. This CDR3 has 14 amino acids. In germline, CDR1 is ENHRY, CDR2 SYGVKD. CDR3 in DNA: TGTGCCATCAGTGCACTAGCTAGCACAGATACGCAGTATTTT. It encodes CAISALASTDTQYF.

In its sample, this clonotype was seen a few times. The rearrangement links TRBV20-1 to TRBJ2-5; TRBD1 agrees at 8 bases. Germline V lookup: CDR1 DFQATT, CDR2 SNEGSKA (reference sequence). CDR3 length: 13 residues. V lost 6 bases to trimming and J lost 4 bases; unmatched junction nucleotides: 7. CDR3 DNA sequence: TGCAGTGCAGGACAGGGTAGAATAGAGACCCAGTACTTC. It yields the protein CSAGQGRIETQYF.

This clonotype has more than one count but fewer than ten. The chain uses TRBV4-1 and TRBJ2-7; D is uncertain. Germline-derived CDR1 and CDR2 are MGHRA and YSYEKL. V lost 2 bases and J 2 bases, leaving 19 bases between the germline ends. This CDR3 comprises 17 residues. This CDR3 is CASSQPSTGKGTYEQYF. CDR3 sequence (DNA): TGCGCCAGCAGCCAACCCTCGACTGGTAAGGGCACCTACGAGCAGTACTTC.

This chain connects TRBV12-3 or TRBV12-4 to TRBJ2-7; D may be TRBD1 or TRBD2 (5 bases each). The CDR3 has 14 amino acids. Between the trimmed V and J ends, which lost 3 bases and 1 base, there was a span of 10 bases. DNA for the CDR3: TGTGCCAGCAGTTTCGGGGACGGATCCTACGAGCAGTACTTC. This translates into CASSFGDGSYEQYF.

The J gene is TRBJ2-7, the V gene TRBV6-2 or TRBV6-3; D uncertain. The germline V gene encodes CDR1 MNHEY and CDR2 SVGEGT. The CDR3 is 14 amino acids. V was trimmed by 8 bases and J by 2 bases, leaving 16 bases between them. The CDR3 loop reads CASGGRVETYEQYF. Written as DNA, the CDR3 is TGTGCCAGCGGTGGACGAGTAGAAACCTACGAGCAGTACTTC.

In this sample, this clonotype turned up many times. As DNA, the CDR3 is TGTGCCAGCAGTTTCTCAGGGGGCAATCAGCCCCAGCATTTT. Encoded protein: CASSFSGGNQPQHF. The chain has TRBV12-3 or TRBV12-4 and TRBJ1-5; a weak D match, TRBD1 (6 bases). The ends were cut back, 3 bases at V and 2 bases at J, with 8 bases in the middle. The CDR3 contains 14 residues.

The chain has TRBV18 and TRBJ1-2; D is unclear. CDR1 is KGHSH, CDR2 LQKENI, per germline. CDR3 size: 13 residues. The ends were cut back, 3 bases at V and 7 bases at J, with 12 bases in the middle. CDR3 in amino acids: CASSPGPEAGYTF. CDR3 nucleotides: TGTGCCAGCTCACCCGGCCCCGAGGCTGGCTACACCTTC.

The chain links TRBV20-1 to TRBJ1-2; TRBD1 might be the D (5 bases). CDR1 and CDR2 (germline): DFQATT, SNEGSKA (reference sequence). The CDR3 loop spans 13 amino acids. V was trimmed by 6 bases and J by 2 bases, leaving 13 bases between them. The CDR3 DNA sequence: TGCAGTGCCTCTCCCCCAGGGAACTATGGCTACACCTTC. It is translated as CSASPPGNYGYTF.

The J gene is TRBJ2-3, the V gene TRBV5-1; D unresolved. CDR1 and CDR2 (germline): SGHRS, YFSETQ. The CDR3 extends over 15 amino acids. V lost 0 bases, J lost 2 bases, and 10 bases lay in between. The DNA of the CDR3 is TGCGCCAGCAGCTTGGGGGTAGGAGTCACAGATACGCAGTATTTT. It encodes CASSLGVGVTDTQYF.

This clonotype showed up just a few times. The V and J genes are TRBV6-5 and TRBJ2-2; 7 nucleotides match TRBD1. V lost 2 bases, J lost 3 bases, and 6 bases stayed unmatched. The CDR3 covers 16 residues. The germline V gene encodes CDR1 MNHEY and CDR2 SVGAGI. CDR3 in DNA: TGTGCCAGCAGTTACGCCGGACAGGTCCACACCGGGGAGCTGTTTTTT. It is translated as CASSYAGQVHTGELFF.

On this clonotype: Germline and junction disagree at one end, which may indicate a read error. This rearrangement joins TRBV30 to TRBJ1-2; D not certain. Germline-derived CDR1 and CDR2 are GTSNPN and SVGIG (reference sequence). The CDR3 is 12 amino acids. The CDR3 DNA reads TGCGGCGGCAGTCCCACTAACTATGGCTACACCTTC. It translates to CGGSPTNYGYTF.

The J gene is TRBJ1-4, the V gene TRBV6-5; no clear D. The CDR3 sequence is 11 residues long. Germline V gene lookup returns CDR1 MNHEY and CDR2 SVGAGI. The ends were cut back, 5 bases at V and 10 bases at J, with 8 bases in the middle. The CDR3 region has the DNA TGTGCCAGCAGTCACGGAGGAAAACTGTTTTTT. Translated, it gives CASSHGGKLFF.

The chain joins TRBV12-5 to TRBJ2-3; 15 bases are a match to TRBD2. This CDR3 has 17 residues. Germline loops: CDR1 LGHNT, CDR2 FRNRAP. The ends lost 6 bases at V and 2 bases at J; junction bases unmatched: 6. The CDR3 DNA is TGTGCTAGTGGGTCCGGACTAGCGGGGGGGAACACAGATACGCAGTATTTT. Its translation is CASGSGLAGGNTDTQYF.

This chain links TRBV6-6 with TRBJ1-6, with D tentatively TRBD1 (6 bases). The CDR3 consists of 14 residues. V lost 6 bases to trimming and J lost 13 bases, with 19 bases between them. CDR1 and CDR2 from the germline V gene are MNHNY and SVGAGI (reference sequence). The CDR3 nucleotides read TGTGCCAGCAGCCAGCCGGGACTCCAGGGGCCCCTCCACTTT. Its protein is CASSQPGLQGPLHF.

The chain joins TRBV20-1 to TRBJ2-5; D may be TRBD2 (6 bases). V gave up 6 bases and J gave up 5 bases, with 19 bases separating them. CDR3 length: 14 amino acids. Germline V gives CDR1 DFQATT, CDR2 SNEGSKA (reference sequence). The DNA of the CDR3 is TGCAGTGCCACACGACTAGAGGGGACGGAGACCCAGTACTTC. This gives the protein CSATRLEGTETQYF.

This clonotype was counted a few times. This chain links TRBV7-9 with TRBJ2-1, with D perhaps given as TRBD1 or TRBD2 (5 bases each). CDR3 size: 16 residues. Trimming left V 8 bases short and J 2 bases short, with 19 bases between. Germline V gives CDR1 SEHNR, CDR2 FQNEAQ (reference sequence). The CDR3 bases are TGTGCCAGCCTACTAGGGCAGGGTAGGACCTACAATGAGCAGTTCTTC. Its protein is CASLLGQGRTYNEQFF.

The chain's CDR3 is CASSQRPRVQTNEKLFF. The CDR3 region has the DNA TGCGCCAGCAGCCAACGACCGCGGGTCCAGACCAATGAAAAACTGTTTTTT. The chain has TRBV4-1 and TRBJ1-4, with D uncertain. Trimming removed 2 bases from V and 5 bases from J, with 18 bases in between. CDR1 is MGHRA and CDR2 is YSYEKL in the germline V gene. The CDR3 is made up of 17 amino acids.

The chain joins TRBV2 to TRBJ2-5, with no clear D. Trimming left V 8 bases short and J 2 bases short, with 12 bases between. From germline, CDR1 is SNHLY and CDR2 FYNNEI. CDR3 length: 13 residues. CDR3 loop: CASSVDKQETQYF. The CDR3 nucleotides read TGTGCCAGCTCGGTAGACAAACAAGAGACCCAGTACTTC.

In nucleotides, the CDR3 is TGTGCCAGCAGCTTCCGGGACAAGGGTCTCGAGCAGTACTTC. Protein product: CASSFRDKGLEQYF. The V call is TRBV7-8, the J call TRBJ2-7; D may be TRBD1 (6 bases). The germline gives CDR1 SGHVS, CDR2 FQNEAQ. The CDR3 contains 14 residues. V dropped 3 bases and J dropped 6 bases, with 15 bases sitting between them.